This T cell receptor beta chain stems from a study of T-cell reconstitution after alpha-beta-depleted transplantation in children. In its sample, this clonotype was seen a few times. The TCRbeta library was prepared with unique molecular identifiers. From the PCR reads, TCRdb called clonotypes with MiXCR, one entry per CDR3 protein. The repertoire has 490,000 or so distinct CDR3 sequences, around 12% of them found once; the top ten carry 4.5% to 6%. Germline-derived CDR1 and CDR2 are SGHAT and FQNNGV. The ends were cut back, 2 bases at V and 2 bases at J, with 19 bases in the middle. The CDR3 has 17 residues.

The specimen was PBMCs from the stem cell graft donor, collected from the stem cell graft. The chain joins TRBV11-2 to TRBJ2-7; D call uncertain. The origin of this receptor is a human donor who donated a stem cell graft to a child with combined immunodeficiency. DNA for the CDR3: TGTGCCAGCAGCTTACTCGCGTGGGGTGGGAAGCCCTACGAGCAGTACTTC. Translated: CASSLLAWGGKPYEQYF.